This T cell receptor (beta chain) is from a study of PD-1 blockade in mismatch repair-deficient tumors. Between the trimmed V and J ends, which lost 5 bases and 4 bases, there was a span of 23 bases. Germline CDR1 reads LNHNV; CDR2 reads YYDKDF (reference sequence). The CDR3 has 17 amino acids. Sequenced by immunoSEQ multiplex PCR; TCRdb stores in-frame clones only, minus some. The data hold around 9,600 clones, with about 90% observed a single time. On this clone: Its target is not known.

Time point defined: roughly ten-day in vitro stimulation with candidate mutation-associated neoantigen peptide 1. V gene TRBV15 combines with J gene TRBJ1-2; no clear D gene. The source material was cells cultured in vitro, sampled from a patient treated with pembrolizumab. This TCR was sampled from an adult with mismatch repair-deficient cancer. CDR3 region: CATSYGRGCGKTYGYTF. In DNA, the CDR3 is TGTGCCACCAGCTACGGAAGAGGGTGTGGAAAGACCTATGGCTACACCTTC.